This T cell receptor beta chain came from a study of early T cells in non-severe SARS-CoV-2 infection. This clonotype has just a few counts. TCRdb used MiXCR to reprocess the 5' RACE reads, holding one entry per CDR3 protein. This sample has around 64,000 distinct CDR3 sequences; about an eighth occur once, and the top ten carry about 6%. CDR3 length: 13 amino acids. CDR1 and CDR2 from the germline V gene are SGHNT and YYREEE (reference sequence). The ends were cut back, 1 base at V and 1 base at J, with 6 bases in the middle. The chain couples TRBV5-4 to TRBJ2-7, with D unclear. Specimen: whole blood, collected at baseline. This TCR was sampled from an adult who was a healthcare worker with PCR-confirmed SARS-CoV-2 infection or an uninfected control (not recorded which). The CDR3 DNA reads TGTGCCAGCAGCTTGAAGGTATCCTACGAGCAGTACTTC. Residues: CASSLKVSYEQYF.